The 10 T cell receptor beta chains below come from one sample, sequenced in a study of T cell repertoires in cytomegalovirus infection. For these TCRs, the target antigens are not known. TCRdb recomputed calls from the reads with MiXCR, one row per CDR3 protein. The sample has some 940,000 distinct CDR3 sequences, around 30% seen once. The sequenced sample was cultured CD8+ T cells from PBMCs, obtained from culture after CMV antigen stimulation. The receptors derive from a human donor in good health (CMV status not recorded). Some clones in this sample may be carry-over from other donors' samples.

The CDR3 region is CASSLSDREGETQYF. Written as DNA, the CDR3 is TGTGCCAGCAGCTTGTCGGACAGGGAGGGGGAGACCCAGTACTTC. This sequence joins TRBV5-4 and TRBJ2-5; D is perhaps TRBD1 (8 bases). CDR1 is SGHNT, CDR2 YYREEE, per germline (reference sequence). V was pared by 1 base and J by 5 bases, with 15 bases between. The length of the CDR3 is 15 residues.

The genes are TRBV2 and TRBJ1-6, with 7 nucleotides matching TRBD1. The CDR3 consists of 18 residues. V dropped 2 bases and J dropped 7; count of bases not matched to a gene: 14. In germline, CDR1 is SNHLY, CDR2 FYNNEI. The CDR3 here is CASSESGSDRPLNSPLHF. The CDR3 DNA reads TGTGCCAGCAGTGAATCCGGATCGGACAGGCCCTTGAATTCACCCCTCCACTTT.

This clonotype showed up many times. This chain connects TRBV7-8 to TRBJ2-7; 7 nucleotides align to TRBD2. J was trimmed by 2 bases and V by 5 bases; bases with no gene match: 6. Germline CDR1 is SGHVS and CDR2 is FQNEAQ. The CDR3 runs 14 residues. CDR3 protein: CASSPPGGAYEQYF. The CDR3 bases are TGTGCCAGCAGCCCCCCTGGGGGGGCCTACGAGCAGTACTTC. Full variable domain (missing parts from reference TRBV7-8 and TRBJ2-7): GAGVSQSPRYKVAKRGQDVALRCDPISGHVSLFWYQQALGQGPEFLTYFQNEAQLDKSGLPSDRFFAERPEGSVSTLKIQRTQQEDSAVYLCASSPPGGAYEQYFGPGTRLTVT.

This chain uses TRBV6-5 with TRBJ2-5, with D possibly TRBD2 on 6 matching bases. Trimming took off 2 bases at V and 5 bases at J, with 15 bases between the two ends. This CDR3 is built from 15 residues. In germline, CDR1 is MNHEY, CDR2 SVGAGI. Here the CDR3 DNA reads TGTGCCAGCAGTTACCGGGACTGGGCTATTGAGACCCAGTACTTC. Its protein product is CASSYRDWAIETQYF.

This clonotype was recorded a few times. V usage is TRBV28 and J usage is TRBJ1-4; D gene uncertain. The ends were cut back, 2 bases at V and 7 bases at J, with 11 bases in the middle. In germline, CDR1 is MDHEN, CDR2 SYDVKM. CDR3 length equals 14 residues. The CDR3: CASSLKASLEKLFF. CDR3 DNA sequence: TGTGCCAGCAGTTTAAAGGCCAGCCTTGAAAAACTGTTTTTT.

V and J are TRBV12-5 and TRBJ2-5, with D tentatively TRBD2 (5 bases). The length of the CDR3 is 13 residues. Germline V gene lookup returns CDR1 LGHNT and CDR2 FRNRAP. V lost 2 bases and J lost 10, with 14 bases in between. The chain's CDR3 is CASGLSAGRGQYF. CDR3 bases: TGTGCTAGTGGTTTGTCGGCAGGTCGGGGCCAGTACTTC.

Concerning this clonotype: This could be a read error, since a much larger clone is one nucleotide away. The chain joins TRBV6-6 to TRBJ2-1; possibly TRBD1 for D (6 bases). The germline V and J ends were trimmed by 0 bases and 3 bases, with 12 bases remaining between them. CDR1 is MNHNY, CDR2 SVGAGI, per germline (reference sequence). The CDR3 extends over 16 amino acids. The CDR3 DNA sequence: TGTGCCAGCAGTTACTCGGACAGAACGGACTACAATGAGCAGTTCTTC. It encodes CASSYSDRTDYNEQFF.

CDR3 amino acids: CASLGYSNQPQHF. CDR3 nucleotides: TGTGCCAGCTTAGGATATAGCAATCAGCCCCAGCATTTT. The V call is TRBV6-2 or TRBV6-3, the J call TRBJ1-5; D gene unclear. This CDR3 spans 13 amino acids. V lost 8 bases and J lost 0, with 8 bases in between. The germline V gene has CDR1 MNHEY and CDR2 SVGEGT.

Comment on this clonotype: Being one base from a much bigger clone, this may be a read error. The CDR3, as DNA: TGTGCCAACAGTTACGCCCCAGGGGGCTATGGCTACACCTTC. Translated, it gives CANSYAPGGYGYTF. The chain recombines TRBV6-6 with TRBJ1-2, with 7 bases fitting TRBD1. Germline V lookup: CDR1 MNHNY, CDR2 SVGAGI (reference sequence). The CDR3 runs to 14 residues.

The rearrangement links TRBV6-2 or TRBV6-3 to TRBJ2-2; perhaps TRBD1 as D (6 bases). The V gene's germline CDR1 is MNHEY and CDR2 SVGEGT. Trimming removed 0 bases from V and 5 bases from J, with 10 bases in between. The CDR3 loop spans 15 amino acids. CDR3 sequence (DNA): TGTGCCAGCAGTTACTCGGCAGGGGAAACCGGGGAGCTGTTTTTT. Its translation: CASSYSAGETGELFF.